These 2 T cell receptor beta chains came from one sample sequenced in a study of blood T cell repertoires in COVID-19. Clones were sequenced by immunoSEQ multiplex PCR, and TCRdb holds only the in-frame ones, with some missing. The data contain 300,000 to 450,000 clones, approximately 89% of them seen just once; the ten biggest clones take up 2.3%. Sequencing used peripheral blood. These receptor sequences come from a woman aged 60-70 years with COVID-19, enrolled during active disease.

The chain recombines TRBV10-3 with TRBJ2-7; weak D call: TRBD1 (5 bases). Trimming removed 0 bases at V and 7 bases at J, with 13 bases between. Looked up from germline, CDR1 is ENHRY and CDR2 is SYGVKD. The CDR3 consists of 14 residues. The CDR3, as DNA: TGTGCCATCAGTGAGTCGCCACAGGCTGAAGAGCAGTACTTC. Protein sequence: CAISESPQAEEQYF.

The CDR3 region has the DNA TGTGCCAGCAGCGGACAGGGGGCCCGTGGAAACACCATATATTTT. Translated, it gives CASSGQGARGNTIYF. The chain uses TRBV7-9 and TRBJ1-3; 11 positions agree with TRBD1. Germline V gene lookup returns CDR1 SEHNR and CDR2 FQNEAQ (reference sequence). The CDR3 consists of 15 residues. The junction had 3 bases not matched to a gene; V was cut back by 5 bases and J by 3 bases.